One T cell receptor (beta chain) is described in this entry. Its antigen is not identified. CDR1 is SGHRS and CDR2 is YFSETQ in the germline V gene. The CDR3 is 14 amino acids. Alongside a J-beta primer mix, a sample-barcoded 5' primer served in a second PCR lasting roughly 7 to 11 cycles. TCRdb fed the 5' RACE reads into MiXCR, producing one record per CDR3 protein. The table includes approximately 490,000 distinct CDR3 sequences, under 30% detected once. The data were taken from a study of blood T cells in healthy people across ages. Findings and limits, study-wide: Age advanced and TCR beta diversity per million T cells fell, roughly linearly. The study regarded diversity estimates from one million T cells as underestimates.

This sample was shared with a second study, whose subject was T cells of mothers and their children.

The V and J genes are TRBV5-1 and TRBJ2-5, with no clear D. TRBJ2-1 matches the DNA end more closely, so the J call is doubtful. This receptor was identified in a boy aged 10-17 years in good health. The sequencing sample was made of blood. The CDR3, as DNA: TGCGCCAGCAGCTTGGACAACTCCTACAATGAGCAGTTCTTC. This sequence encodes CASSLDNSYNEQFF.